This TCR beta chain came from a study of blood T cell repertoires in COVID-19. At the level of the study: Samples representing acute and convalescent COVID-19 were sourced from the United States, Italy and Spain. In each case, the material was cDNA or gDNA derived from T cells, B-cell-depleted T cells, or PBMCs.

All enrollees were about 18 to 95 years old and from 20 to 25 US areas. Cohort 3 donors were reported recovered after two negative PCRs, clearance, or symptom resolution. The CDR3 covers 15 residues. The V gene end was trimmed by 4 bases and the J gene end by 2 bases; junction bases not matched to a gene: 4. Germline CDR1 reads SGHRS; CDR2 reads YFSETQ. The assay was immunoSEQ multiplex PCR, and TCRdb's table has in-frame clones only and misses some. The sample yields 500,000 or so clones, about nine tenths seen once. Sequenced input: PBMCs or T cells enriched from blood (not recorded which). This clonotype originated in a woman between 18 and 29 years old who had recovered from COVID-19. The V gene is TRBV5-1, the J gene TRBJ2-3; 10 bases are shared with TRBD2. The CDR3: CASSTGLAITDTQYF. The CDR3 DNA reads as TGCGCCAGCAGCACGGGACTAGCGATCACAGATACGCAGTATTTT.